These 32 T cell receptor beta chains came from one sample sequenced in a study of blood T cell repertoires in COVID-19. This table comes from immunoSEQ multiplex PCR, and its TCRdb copy is limited to in-frame clones, with some not included. The sample consists of around 200,000 clones, 65% to 80% of them appearing once. Source material: peripheral blood. The receptors come from a man aged 50-59 years who had recovered from COVID-19.

V usage is TRBV7-2 and J usage is TRBJ2-7; 10 positions match TRBD2. The CDR3 is 14 residues long. V trimming: 5 bases; J trimming: 1 base; junction bases outside the gene matches: 2. The germline CDR1 and CDR2 sequences are SGHTA and FQGNSA. Written as DNA, the CDR3 is TGTGCCAGCAGCCTACTAGCGGGATCCTACGAGCAGTACTTC. It is translated as CASSLLAGSYEQYF.

This clone was recorded a few times. The V and J genes are TRBV5-1 and TRBJ2-5, with D unclear. V dropped 4 bases and J dropped 2 bases, with 18 bases sitting between them. CDR1 is SGHRS, CDR2 YFSETQ, per germline. CDR3 length equals 16 residues. The CDR3 DNA is TGCGCCAGCAGCAAGGCCCAAGGAGCTATTCAAGAGACCCAGTACTTC. Amino acid sequence: CASSKAQGAIQETQYF.

The rearrangement uses TRBV18 and TRBJ1-2; 7 positions match TRBD1. The CDR3 is 14 residues long. V was clipped by 4 bases and J by 6 bases; unmatched bases: 8. CDR1 and CDR2 (germline): KGHSH, LQKENI. The CDR3 region has the DNA TGTGCCAGCTCACAACAGGGGAGTTCGGATGGCTACACCTTC. Translating gives CASSQQGSSDGYTF. The complete variable domain, with remaining parts taken from reference TRBV18 and TRBJ1-2, reads NAGVMQNPRHLVRRRGQEARLRCSPMKGHSHVYWYRQLPEEGLKFMVYLQKENIIDESGMPKERFSAEFPKEGPSILRIQQVVRGDSAAYFCASSQQGSSDGYTFGSGTRLTVV.

The chain recombines TRBV29-1 with TRBJ2-3, with D perhaps matching TRBD2 (5 bases). Trimming took 7 bases from V and 2 from J, leaving 19 bases between them. The CDR3 extends over 15 amino acids. Per the germline V gene, CDR1 is SQVTM and CDR2 is ANQGSEA. This chain's CDR3 is CSGDVGGRYTDTQYF. Written as DNA, the CDR3 is TGCAGCGGGGATGTTGGCGGGCGGTACACAGATACGCAGTATTTT.

The chain links TRBV24-1 to TRBJ2-1; TRBD2 is a possible D gene (6 bases). This CDR3 has 15 amino acids. V lost 4 bases to trimming and J lost 8 bases, with 17 bases between them. The V gene's germline CDR1 is KGHDR and CDR2 SFDVKD. In DNA form, the CDR3 reads TGTGCCACCAGTGAGGCGGGGCAGGTACGCGATGAGCAGTTCTTC. Amino acid sequence: CATSEAGQVRDEQFF.

The gene calls are TRBV28 and TRBJ1-1, with D perhaps matching TRBD1 (6 bases). Looked up from germline, CDR1 is MDHEN and CDR2 is SYDVKM. The CDR3 totals 17 residues. Trimming cost V 5 bases and J 1 base, with 20 bases left between them. CDR3 sequence (DNA): TGTGCCAGCAGTCGCCGTTGGGACACGGTGGGGAACACTGAAGCTTTCTTT. Translated, it gives CASSRRWDTVGNTEAFF.

As to this clone: This same CDR3 is encoded by further DNA sequences in the sample. The V and J genes are TRBV11-3 and TRBJ2-3; the D gene is possibly TRBD2 (6 bases). Deletions cut 1 base from V and 1 base from J, with 12 bases between. CDR1 and CDR2 from the germline V gene are SGHNT and YENEEA. This CDR3 region has 16 residues. CDR3 DNA: TGTGCCAGCAGCTTAGTTGGGGGAGGTGGCACAGATACGCAGTATTTT. Protein product: CASSLVGGGGTDTQYF.

Comment on this clone: Other DNA sequences from this sample encode an identical CDR3 as well. The J gene is TRBJ2-7, the V gene TRBV7-9, with 8 nucleotides matching TRBD1. Germline loops: CDR1 SEHNR, CDR2 FQNEAQ (reference sequence). V was clipped by 1 base and J by 1 base; unmatched bases: 3. The CDR3 consists of 15 residues. CDR3 amino acids: CASSLGQGSSYEQYF. In DNA form, the CDR3 reads TGTGCCAGCAGCTTAGGACAGGGGAGTTCCTACGAGCAGTACTTC.

This rearrangement joins TRBV5-8 to TRBJ2-1; the match to TRBD1 covers 9 bases. CDR3 length: 15 residues. V shed 4 bases and J 8 bases; nucleotides not matched to a gene: 10. The germline CDR1 and CDR2 sequences are SGHTS and YDEGEE. CDR3 DNA: TGTGCCAGCAGCCCCGGGACAGGGCCCCGCGATGAGCAGTTCTTC. It translates to CASSPGTGPRDEQFF.

This chain uses TRBV6-5 with TRBJ2-2; D remains unclear. CDR1 is MNHEY and CDR2 is SVGAGI in the germline V gene. V gave up 1 base and J gave up 11 bases, with 8 bases separating them. The CDR3 is 12 residues long. CDR3 amino acids: CASSYFQSELFF. The CDR3 DNA reads as TGTGCCAGCAGTTACTTTCAATCCGAGCTGTTTTTT.

This sequence joins TRBV6-5 and TRBJ1-1; 9 bases agree with TRBD1. Trimming removed 8 bases from V and 0 bases from J; junction bases left unmatched: 4. The CDR3 extends over 14 amino acids. In germline, CDR1 is MNHEY, CDR2 SVGAGI. CDR3 nucleotides: TGTGCCAGCGGAGACAGGGGGGTGAACACTGAAGCTTTCTTT. It translates to CASGDRGVNTEAFF.

The chain is built from TRBV27 and TRBJ2-3; D ambiguous. The CDR3 length is 11 residues. Germline V lookup: CDR1 MNHEY, CDR2 SMNVEV (reference sequence). V was cut by 3 bases and J by 6 bases, with 4 bases left in between. The CDR3 bases are TGTGCCAGCAGTTTCTATGATACGCAGTATTTT. This sequence encodes CASSFYDTQYF.

V gene TRBV7-8 combines with J gene TRBJ2-5; no definite D call. CDR3 length: 12 residues. V was pared by 5 bases and J by 5 bases, with 9 bases between. CDR1 SGHVS and CDR2 FQNEAQ come from the germline V gene. The CDR3 reads CASSTTTETQYF. CDR3 nucleotide sequence: TGTGCCAGCAGCACAACTACGGAGACCCAGTACTTC.

This clone has just one count. The rearrangement links TRBV10-3 to TRBJ2-7; 11 bases agree with TRBD2. Per the germline V gene, CDR1 is ENHRY and CDR2 is SYGVKD. Trimming at V came to 8 bases and at J to 3 bases, leaving 3 bases not matched to a gene. This CDR3 is 13 amino acids long. CDR3 coding DNA: TGTGCCATCGGTAGCGGGAGGGACTACGAGCAGTACTTC. Residues: CAIGSGRDYEQYF.

The gene calls are TRBV11-2 and TRBJ2-3, with D tentatively TRBD1 (6 bases). Trimming stripped 3 bases from V and 2 bases from J, with 12 bases between. There are 15 residues in the CDR3. Germline V gene data show CDR1 as SGHAT and CDR2 as FQNNGV. The CDR3 is CASSLLGQPTDTQYF. The CDR3 DNA is TGTGCCAGCAGCTTGCTTGGACAGCCCACAGATACGCAGTATTTT.

The chain combines TRBV9 with TRBJ2-5; 7 nucleotides align to TRBD1. Germline lookup yields CDR1 SGDLS and CDR2 YYNGEE. Trimming removed 4 bases from V and 2 bases from J; junction bases left unmatched: 5. The CDR3 has 14 amino acids. DNA for the CDR3: TGTGCCAGCAGCTCGTGGGACAGTCAAGAGACCCAGTACTTC. Encoded protein: CASSSWDSQETQYF.

J is TRBJ2-3 and V is TRBV7-2; 12 nucleotides match TRBD2. The V gene's germline CDR1 is SGHTA and CDR2 FQGNSA. V gave up 5 bases and J gave up 5 bases; unmatched junction bases: 8. The CDR3 has 16 residues. The CDR3 nucleotides are TGTGCCAGCAGCGCCAATCTAGCGGGAGGGTTAGATACGCAGTATTTT. It is translated as CASSANLAGGLDTQYF.

This clone turned up a few times. The V and J genes are TRBV19 and TRBJ2-2, with TRBD2 matching 7 bases. The ends lost 5 bases at V and 6 bases at J; junction bases unmatched: 6. The germline V gene has CDR1 LNHDA and CDR2 SQIVND (reference sequence). This CDR3 has 14 residues. CDR3 coding DNA: TGTGCCAGTAGTTCGGGGGGATTGGCCGGGGAGCTGTTTTTT. This translates into CASSSGGLAGELFF.

The chain uses TRBV15 and TRBJ2-7; 13 bases agree with TRBD2. The CDR3 runs 18 residues. The germline gives CDR1 LNHNV, CDR2 YYDKDF (reference sequence). Trimming removed 2 bases from V and 1 base from J; junction bases left unmatched: 8. As DNA, the CDR3 is TGTGCCACCAGCAGATCCTCACGGACTAGCGGGAGTTCCTACGAGCAGTACTTC. The encoded protein is CATSRSSRTSGSSYEQYF.

The rearrangement joins TRBV12-3 or TRBV12-4 to TRBJ1-1; 7 positions match TRBD1. V lost 6 bases to trimming and J lost 4 bases; unmatched junction nucleotides: 5. The CDR3 has 13 amino acids. The CDR3 bases are TGTGCCAGCAGACGACAGGGAATCACTGAAGCTTTCTTT. It yields the protein CASRRQGITEAFF.

This chain uses TRBV30 with TRBJ2-7; 8 nucleotides agree with TRBD2. J lost 5 bases, V lost 4 bases, and 16 bases had no gene match. Germline V gene data show CDR1 as GTSNPN and CDR2 as SVGIG (reference sequence). The CDR3 loop spans 16 amino acids. The CDR3 coding sequence is TGTGCCTGGACTCCGCGTGAAGGGCTAGCGGGTGACGAGCAGTACTTC. It yields the protein CAWTPREGLAGDEQYF.

The chain couples TRBV4-3 to TRBJ1-4; 8 nucleotides match TRBD1. Unmatched junction bases numbered 15, after V lost 1 base and J lost 2 bases. CDR1 is LGHNA and CDR2 is YSLEER in the germline V gene. This CDR3 spans 20 amino acids. The CDR3: CASSQVLGTGGRPTNEKLFF. The CDR3, as DNA: TGCGCCAGCAGCCAAGTTCTGGGAACAGGGGGACGCCCGACTAATGAAAAACTGTTTTTT.

This clone was counted a single time. The V and J genes are TRBV6-2 or TRBV6-3 and TRBJ2-1; 8 bases match TRBD1. Germline V CDR1 and CDR2: MNHEY, SVGEGT. The CDR3 is 16 residues long. With V trimmed by 6 bases and J by 0 bases, 7 bases remained unmatched. CDR3: CASSRQGSSSYNEQFF. The CDR3 DNA is TGTGCCAGCAGCAGACAGGGGTCGAGCTCCTACAATGAGCAGTTCTTC.

The chain carries TRBV7-2 and TRBJ2-7, with D perhaps matching TRBD1 (5 bases). The CDR3 loop spans 14 amino acids. Trimming took off 5 bases at V and 1 base at J, with 12 bases between the two ends. In germline, CDR1 is SGHTA, CDR2 FQGNSA. The CDR3 DNA reads TGTGCCAGCAGCAACGACAAGGGGTCCTACGAGCAGTACTTC. It is translated as CASSNDKGSYEQYF.

The CDR3 protein is CASSERTGGSYEQYF. The CDR3 DNA follows: TGTGCCAGCAGTGAGCGGACAGGGGGCTCCTACGAGCAGTACTTC. This chain links TRBV6-1 with TRBJ2-7; 10 positions match TRBD1. The CDR3 runs 15 residues. CDR1 is MNHNS, CDR2 SASEGT, per germline. The V segment lost 3 bases and the J segment 0 bases; nucleotides outside the gene matches: 2.

V gene TRBV13 combines with J gene TRBJ2-7; TRBD2 matches 8 bases. J was trimmed by 4 bases and V by 6 bases; bases with no gene match: 5. Looked up from germline, CDR1 is PRHDT and CDR2 is FYEKMQ (reference sequence). The CDR3 spans 13 residues. CDR3 DNA sequence: TGTGCCAGCAGACGCAGCGGGAGTTACGAGCAGTACTTC. Translating it yields CASRRSGSYEQYF.

The chain carries TRBV5-1 and TRBJ2-1, with 8 positions matching TRBD2. The length of the CDR3 is 14 residues. Trimming removed 8 bases from V and 9 bases from J; junction bases left unmatched: 13. The germline gives CDR1 SGHRS, CDR2 YFSETQ. The CDR3 DNA sequence: TGCGCCAGTGGTCCGGGGGGGCATAGTGGTGAGCAGTTCTTC. As protein: CASGPGGHSGEQFF.

This chain uses TRBV9 with TRBJ2-2; 9 bases fit TRBD2. V lost 4 bases and J lost 9; bases outside the gene matches: 10. Per the germline V gene, CDR1 is SGDLS and CDR2 is YYNGEE. The length of the CDR3 is 15 residues. CDR3 coding DNA: TGTGCCAGCAGCCCCGGGACTAGCCAGACCTGGGAGCTGTTTTTT. Its translation is CASSPGTSQTWELFF. Together with reference TRBV9 and TRBJ2-2, the CDR3 gives the full variable domain: DSGVTQTPKHLITATGQRVTLRCSPRSGDLSVYWYQQSLDQGLQFLIQYYNGEERAKGNILERFSAQQFPDLHSELNLSSLELGDSALYFCASSPGTSQTWELFFGEGSRLTVL.

The chain couples TRBV28 to TRBJ1-5; TRBD1 matches at 10 bases. The CDR3 has 16 residues. J gave up 2 bases and V 6 bases, and 7 bases lay outside the gene matches. Germline V gene lookup returns CDR1 MDHEN and CDR2 SYDVKM. The CDR3 coding sequence is TGTGCCAGCAGCTTCGGGGGGACAGGGGGCAATCAGCCCCAGCATTTT. It yields the protein CASSFGGTGGNQPQHF.

This clone was seen a single time. Different DNA sequences within this sample yield the same CDR3. The chain recombines TRBV28 with TRBJ2-7; D is possibly TRBD2 (5 bases). The CDR3 extends over 11 amino acids. V shed 6 bases and J shed 4 bases, with 7 bases lying between them. In germline, CDR1 is MDHEN, CDR2 SYDVKM. The CDR3 here is CASRTGYEQYF. The CDR3 DNA is TGTGCCAGCAGAACGGGGTACGAGCAGTACTTC. Full variable domain (rest looked up from reference TRBV28 and TRBJ2-7): DVKVTQSSRYLVKRTGEKVFLECVQDMDHENMFWYRQDPGLGLRLIYFSYDVKMKEKGDIPEGYSVSREKKERFSLILESASTNQTSMYLCASRTGYEQYFGPGTRLTVT.

The chain is built from TRBV19 and TRBJ2-7, with 7 nucleotides matching TRBD1. The germline CDR1 and CDR2 sequences are LNHDA and SQIVND (reference sequence). The V segment lost 9 bases and the J segment 4 bases; nucleotides outside the gene matches: 12. The CDR3 sequence is 14 residues long. The CDR3, as DNA: TGTGCCAGCAAGGAAAACAGGGGAAAGTACGAGCAGTACTTC. The encoded protein is CASKENRGKYEQYF.

The V gene is TRBV5-1, the J gene TRBJ1-1; 8 nucleotides match TRBD1. The trim removed 4 bases at V and 6 bases at J, leaving 8 bases unmatched. This CDR3 spans 14 amino acids. CDR1 and CDR2 from the germline V gene are SGHRS and YFSETQ. The CDR3 DNA sequence: TGCGCCAGCAGCGTATCAGGGGGCATTTCTGAAGCTTTCTTT. Protein sequence: CASSVSGGISEAFF.